Listed below are T cell receptor beta chains from one sample, sequenced in a study of T cell repertoires in cytomegalovirus infection. TCRdb processed the reads anew with MiXCR; each CDR3 protein has one entry. The table has a few hundred thousand distinct CDR3 sequences, roughly 18% seen once; the top ten hold around 9.3%. The sequenced sample consisted of PBMCs. The receptors shown here come from a human donor in good health (CMV status not recorded). Some clones in this sample may be carry-over from other donors' samples. CDR3s include the opening cysteine and the closing phenylalanine or tryptophan. The order of the fields is clone size, J gene, V gene, D gene, CDR3 DNA, CDR3 protein. D genes are given only for firm matches. Expanded clones are given a class, and other clones once, few, many or no size at all.

size: few
J: TRBJ1-2
V: TRBV28
D: TRBD1
DNA: TGTGCCAGCAGGGGACAGGTGAACTATGGCTACACCTTC
CDR3: CASRGQVNYGYTF

size: -
J: TRBJ2-5
V: TRBV5-4
D: TRBD2
DNA: TGTGCCAGCAGCGTCGGGACTAGCCCTGGGGGAGAGATCCAGTACTTC
CDR3: CASSVGTSPGGEIQYF

size: many
J: TRBJ1-1
V: TRBV10-3
D: TRBD1
DNA: TGTGCCATCAGTGCAGACGGGACAGAGCGGAAAGCTTTCTTT
CDR3: CAISADGTERKAFF

size: many
J: TRBJ2-1
V: TRBV6-2/TRBV6-3
D: TRBD2
DNA: TGTGCCAGCAGCTTCGGGGGTAGCGGGTCCTACAATGAGCAGTTCTTC
CDR3: CASSFGGSGSYNEQFF

size: few
J: TRBJ1-1
V: TRBV27
D: -
DNA: TGTGCCAGCAGTTCCGACAAATACACTGAAGCTTTCTTT
CDR3: CASSSDKYTEAFF

size: many
J: TRBJ2-3
V: TRBV2
D: -
DNA: TGTGCCAGCCTTCGGGTGCCAGATACGCAGTATTTT
CDR3: CASLRVPDTQYF

size: -
J: TRBJ1-1
V: TRBV7-9
D: -
DNA: TGTGCCAGCAGCCCACCGTGGGGGAGAGCGAACACTGAAGCTTTCTTT
CDR3: CASSPPWGRANTEAFF

size: -
J: TRBJ2-7
V: TRBV29-1
D: -
DNA: TGCAGCGTTTATACCAACTACGAGCAGTACTTC
CDR3: CSVYTNYEQYF

size: many
J: TRBJ2-4
V: TRBV6-6
D: TRBD2
DNA: TGTGCCAGCCTTACTAGCGGGCCTACCAAAAACATTCAGTACTTC
CDR3: CASLTSGPTKNIQYF

size: few
J: TRBJ1-3
V: TRBV18
D: -
DNA: TGTGCCAGCTCACCCCGACGGGGTGCAGACTCTGGAAACACCATATATTTT
CDR3: CASSPRRGADSGNTIYF

size: -
J: TRBJ2-7
V: TRBV2
D: TRBD2
DNA: TGTGCCAGCAGTGGCGGGAGGGTTTACGAGCAGTACTTC
CDR3: CASSGGRVYEQYF

size: -
J: TRBJ2-7
V: TRBV5-1
D: TRBD2
DNA: TGCGCCAGCAGCTTGGCCGAGGGGACTAGCATCTCCTACGAGCAGTACTTC
CDR3: CASSLAEGTSISYEQYF

size: few
J: TRBJ2-2
V: TRBV5-1
D: -
DNA: TGCGCCAGCAGCCTTTCAGGGTTTTACACCGGGGAGCTGTTTTTT
CDR3: CASSLSGFYTGELFF

size: -
J: TRBJ1-1
V: TRBV2
D: -
DNA: TGTGCCAGCAGACAACAAAGGACAATTGGAAACACTGAAGCTTTCTTT
CDR3: CASRQQRTIGNTEAFF

size: many
J: TRBJ1-1
V: TRBV4-1
D: -
DNA: TGCGCCAGCAGCCAACAGACGAACACTGAAGCTTTCTTT
CDR3: CASSQQTNTEAFF

size: few
J: TRBJ2-2
V: TRBV19
D: -
DNA: TGTGCCAGTAACGCGCGGGACACCGGGGAGCTGTTTTTT
CDR3: CASNARDTGELFF

size: -
J: TRBJ2-7
V: TRBV28
D: TRBD1
DNA: TGTGCCAGCAGTCCGACCGGACAGGGGGAGGACGAGCAGTACTTC
CDR3: CASSPTGQGEDEQYF

size: -
J: TRBJ2-1
V: TRBV6-2/TRBV6-3
D: -
DNA: TGTGCCAGCGTTGAGAGCTCCTACAATGAGCAGTTCTTC
CDR3: CASVESSYNEQFF

size: -
J: TRBJ2-2
V: TRBV18
D: -
DNA: TGTGCCAGCTCACCACCGGGCGGAAGCGAAAACACCGGGGAGCTGTTTTTT
CDR3: CASSPPGGSENTGELFF

size: few
J: TRBJ2-1
V: TRBV5-6
D: -
DNA: TGTGCCAGCAGCTTCCTCAGCCAGGGCCACAATGAGCAGTTCTTC
CDR3: CASSFLSQGHNEQFF

size: -
J: TRBJ1-1
V: TRBV12-3/TRBV12-4
D: TRBD1
DNA: TGTGCCAGCAGCCCCGGCAGGGGGTACACTGAAGCTTTCTTT
CDR3: CASSPGRGYTEAFF

size: few
J: TRBJ2-7
V: TRBV12-3/TRBV12-4
D: -
DNA: TGTGCCAGCAGTGGGGGCCGGGGATTGAGACCGAGCTCCTACGAGCAGTACTTC
CDR3: CASSGGRGLRPSSYEQYF

size: -
J: TRBJ2-1
V: TRBV27
D: -
DNA: TGTGCCAGCAGTTTAGTAAGTGGCCTGGTAGGCTCCTACAATGAGCAGTTCTTC
CDR3: CASSLVSGLVGSYNEQFF